Shown below are 23 T cell receptor beta chains from a single sample sequenced in a study of T-cell reconstitution after alpha-beta-depleted transplantation in children. For TCRbeta, the library was prepared with unique molecular identifiers. TCRdb itself ran the PCR reads through MiXCR, one entry per CDR3 protein. The sample records approximately 270,000 distinct CDR3 sequences, roughly 9.5% being singletons. The sample here was PBMCs from the stem cell graft donor, taken from the stem cell graft. Source of these receptors: a human donor who donated a stem cell graft to a child with SCID.

This clonotype was counted many times. The junction does not match germline at one end; this may be a read error. The chain links TRBV4-1 to TRBJ2-1; D ambiguous. The CDR3 contains 13 residues. CDR1 and CDR2 (germline): MGHRA, YSYEKL. CDR3 in amino acids: CASSQLPYNEKFF. DNA for the CDR3: TGCGCCAGCAGCCAATTACCTTACAATGAGAAGTTCTTC.

This clonotype was found many times. This sequence joins TRBV5-1 and TRBJ1-5; D may be TRBD1 (5 bases). Germline CDR1 SGHRS, CDR2 YFSETQ. The CDR3 length is 14 residues. Trimming took 4 bases from V and 4 from J, leaving 12 bases between them. CDR3 region: CASSHGQPNQPQHF. The CDR3 DNA sequence: TGCGCCAGCAGCCACGGACAACCGAATCAGCCCCAGCATTTT.

The chain uses TRBV15 and TRBJ2-5, with unresolved D. Germline CDR1 is LNHNV and CDR2 is YYDKDF (reference sequence). The CDR3 contains 15 residues. Between the trimmed V and J ends, which lost 4 bases and 1 base, there was a span of 13 bases. DNA for the CDR3: TGTGCCACCAGCACTTTCACGGTACCCCAAGAGACCCAGTACTTC. This sequence encodes CATSTFTVPQETQYF.

This clonotype occurred a few times. This chain connects TRBV20-1 to TRBJ2-5; possible D gene TRBD1, 5 bases. The germline V gene encodes CDR1 DFQATT and CDR2 SNEGSKA (reference sequence). Trimming took off 1 base at V and 9 bases at J, with 21 bases between the two ends. There are 15 residues in the CDR3. In DNA form, the CDR3 reads TGCAGTGCTAGAGTGTGGATACAGGCCGTAGGGGCCCAGTACTTC. Translating gives CSARVWIQAVGAQYF.

This chain joins TRBV6-5 and TRBJ1-1; TRBD1 agrees at 8 bases. V was clipped by 4 bases and J by 7 bases; unmatched bases: 11. CDR3 length: 15 residues. The germline CDR1 and CDR2 sequences are MNHEY and SVGAGI. As DNA, the CDR3 is TGTGCCAGCAGTTTGGGAACCGGACAGGGCAGTGAAGCTTTCTTT. As protein: CASSLGTGQGSEAFF.

The sample holds many counts of this clonotype. V gene TRBV12-3 or TRBV12-4 combines with J gene TRBJ2-1, with 9 bases that match TRBD2. Trimming cost V 6 bases and J 2 bases; bases outside gene matches: 8. This CDR3 is 16 amino acids long. The CDR3 coding sequence is TGTGCCAGCAGCTCGGGTAGCGGGGGACCCTACAATGAGCAGTTCTTC. Translated, it gives CASSSGSGGPYNEQFF.

The CDR3 coding sequence is TGCGCCAGCAGCTTAGCGGGGGGACACACAGATACGCAGTATTTT. Protein product: CASSLAGGHTDTQYF. The rearrangement links TRBV5-1 to TRBJ2-3; 9 nucleotides align to TRBD2. CDR3 length equals 15 residues. Germline V lookup: CDR1 SGHRS, CDR2 YFSETQ. With 2 bases clipped from V and 2 bases from J, the junction kept 3 bases outside the gene matches. Looking up the rest from reference TRBV5-1 and TRBJ2-3 gives the full variable domain: KAGVTQTPRYLIKTRGQQVTLSCSPISGHRSVSWYQQTPGQGLQFLFEYFSETQRNKGNFPGRFSGRQFSNSRSEMNVSTLELGDSALYLCASSLAGGHTDTQYFGPGTRLTVL.

This clonotype occurred many times. The J gene is TRBJ2-2, the V gene TRBV9; 14 bases map to TRBD2. V trimming: 4 bases; J trimming: 6 bases; junction bases outside the gene matches: 8. The CDR3 contains 17 residues. CDR1 SGDLS and CDR2 YYNGEE come from the germline V gene. The CDR3 region is CASSPWTSGGLSGELFF. CDR3 DNA sequence: TGTGCCAGCAGCCCATGGACTAGCGGGGGGTTATCCGGGGAGCTGTTTTTT.

Concerning this clonotype itself: A much more abundant neighbour one base away suggests this may be a read error. The rearrangement uses TRBV25-1 and TRBJ2-1; D might be TRBD2 (6 bases). The CDR3 length is 17 residues. Germline V gene data show CDR1 as MGHDK and CDR2 as SYGVNS. Deletions cut 6 bases from V and 0 bases from J, with 18 bases between. The CDR3: CASRGLGVRSSYNEQFF. The CDR3 DNA sequence: TGTGCCAGCAGGGGACTGGGCGTGCGCAGCTCCTACAATGAGCAGTTCTTC.

This clonotype was seen more than once but under ten times. The gene calls are TRBV29-1 and TRBJ1-1; possible D gene TRBD1, 6 bases. Germline V lookup: CDR1 SQVTM, CDR2 ANQGSEA. This CDR3 has 14 residues. Trimming left V 7 bases short and J 1 base short, with 16 bases between. The CDR3, as DNA: TGCAGCGCCGATCAGGGGAAGGGGAACACTGAAGCTTTCTTT. Protein product: CSADQGKGNTEAFF.

This sequence joins TRBV6-1 and TRBJ2-3, with TRBD1 as a possible D gene (6 bases). V shed 6 bases and J shed 4 bases, with 17 bases lying between them. In germline, CDR1 is MNHNS, CDR2 SASEGT. The CDR3 runs to 15 residues. The CDR3 spells CASRGPQGRADTQYF. CDR3 DNA sequence: TGTGCCAGCAGGGGGCCACAGGGCCGGGCAGATACGCAGTATTTT.

This chain links TRBV7-8 with TRBJ1-5; D unclear. Germline CDR1 and CDR2: SGHVS and FQNEAQ. With 2 bases removed from V and 7 bases from J, the gap between germline ends came to 21 bases. This CDR3 comprises 17 residues. CDR3 region: CASSLSVLAAFPQPQHF. The CDR3 DNA reads as TGTGCCAGCAGCTTATCAGTCCTGGCAGCCTTTCCCCAGCCCCAGCATTTT.

This clonotype was detected only a few times. The chain carries TRBV2 and TRBJ1-5; TRBD1 aligns across 7 bases. Germline V gene lookup returns CDR1 SNHLY and CDR2 FYNNEI. V gave up 4 bases and J gave up 7 bases; unmatched junction bases: 4. The CDR3 is 13 residues long. Here the CDR3 DNA reads TGTGCCAGCAGTGGACAGGGAGGGCAGCCCCAGCATTTT. This translates into CASSGQGGQPQHF.

This clonotype was detected many times. This sequence may be a read error, since a much larger clone differs from it by one base. V usage is TRBV6-2 or TRBV6-3 and J usage is TRBJ2-1, with 14 bases fitting TRBD2. The CDR3 is 13 residues long. Per germline, CDR1 MNHEY and CDR2 SVGEGT. The CDR3 DNA follows: TGTGCCCACGGGACTAGCGGGGGTAATGAGCAGTCCTTC. Protein: CAHGTSGGNEQSF.

The rearrangement joins TRBV11-3 to TRBJ1-1; the D gene is possibly TRBD1 (6 bases). The CDR3 is 16 residues long. Germline lookup yields CDR1 SGHNT and CDR2 YENEEA. V gave up 1 base and J gave up 9 bases, with 21 bases separating them. The CDR3 spells CASSLVLVQGEGKAFF. For the CDR3, the DNA is TGTGCCAGCAGCTTAGTTCTCGTACAGGGAGAGGGGAAAGCTTTCTTT.

This clonotype was found a few times. The V and J genes are TRBV5-5 and TRBJ2-5, with TRBD2 as a possible D gene (5 bases). V was shortened by 2 bases and J by 5 bases, with 10 bases between the two germline ends. This CDR3 is 13 amino acids long. CDR1 is SGHKS, CDR2 YYEKEE, per germline (reference sequence). The CDR3 DNA sequence: TGTGCCAGCAGCTTAGCGGCAGAGGAGACCCAGTACTTC. Translating gives CASSLAAEETQYF.

The chain links TRBV5-4 to TRBJ2-3; 10 positions match TRBD2. Losses at the gene ends were 4 bases for V and 7 bases for J; bases not matched to a gene: 6. Germline V gene lookup returns CDR1 SGHNT and CDR2 YYREEE (reference sequence). The CDR3 spans 14 residues. The CDR3 DNA sequence: TGTGCCAGCAGCCCCGGGACTAGCGTCCATACGCAGTATTTT. Its translation is CASSPGTSVHTQYF.

This clonotype was counted a few times. The rearrangement links TRBV10-3 to TRBJ1-3; unclear D gene. CDR1 and CDR2 (germline): ENHRY, SYGVKD. The CDR3 sequence is 13 residues long. V was trimmed by 7 bases and J by 0 bases, leaving 7 bases between them. This chain's CDR3 is CAIKGVSGNTIYF. CDR3 in DNA: TGTGCCATCAAGGGCGTCTCTGGAAACACCATATATTTT.

There are a few counts of this clonotype. The chain has TRBV7-3 and TRBJ2-3; D is unclear. V was pared by 1 base and J by 2 bases, with 7 bases between. The CDR3 runs to 14 residues. The germline gives CDR1 SGHTA, CDR2 FQGTGA. The CDR3 sequence: CASSLNDFTDTQYF. Here the CDR3 DNA reads TGTGCCAGCAGCTTAAACGATTTCACAGATACGCAGTATTTT.

The V call is TRBV6-5, the J call TRBJ1-1; 8 nucleotides agree with TRBD1. The CDR3 spans 16 residues. The ends lost 2 bases at V and 1 base at J; junction bases unmatched: 6. The germline gives CDR1 MNHEY, CDR2 SVGAGI. CDR3 amino acids: CASSYGQGIPNTEAFF. In DNA form, the CDR3 reads TGTGCCAGCAGTTACGGACAGGGAATCCCGAACACTGAAGCTTTCTTT.

The sample holds a few counts of this clonotype. This chain connects TRBV20-1 to TRBJ2-2; tentative D call: TRBD1 (5 bases). V was clipped by 3 bases and J by 8 bases, with 13 bases between them. CDR1 is DFQATT and CDR2 is SNEGSKA in the germline V gene (reference sequence). The CDR3 is made up of 13 amino acids. The CDR3: CSASEAGHGELFF. CDR3 coding DNA: TGCAGTGCTAGCGAGGCAGGGCATGGGGAGCTGTTTTTT.

The V call is TRBV6-5, the J call TRBJ1-5, with D uncertain. The V end was cut by 3 bases, the J end by 7 bases, with 16 bases between. CDR3 size: 15 residues. The germline CDR1 and CDR2 sequences are MNHEY and SVGAGI. The CDR3, as DNA: TGTGCCAGCAGTTATAGTGTTGGTGGCCGGCAGCCCCAGCATTTT. This sequence encodes CASSYSVGGRQPQHF.

This clonotype has a handful of counts. This rearrangement joins TRBV10-3 to TRBJ2-3; perhaps D is TRBD1 or TRBD2 (5 bases each). CDR3 length: 14 residues. The germline V gene encodes CDR1 ENHRY and CDR2 SYGVKD. Between the trimmed V and J ends, which lost 1 base and 3 bases, there was a span of 8 bases. CDR3 nucleotides: TGTGCCATCAGTGAGTTTGGGGGAACAGATACGCAGTATTTT. It is translated as CAISEFGGTDTQYF.